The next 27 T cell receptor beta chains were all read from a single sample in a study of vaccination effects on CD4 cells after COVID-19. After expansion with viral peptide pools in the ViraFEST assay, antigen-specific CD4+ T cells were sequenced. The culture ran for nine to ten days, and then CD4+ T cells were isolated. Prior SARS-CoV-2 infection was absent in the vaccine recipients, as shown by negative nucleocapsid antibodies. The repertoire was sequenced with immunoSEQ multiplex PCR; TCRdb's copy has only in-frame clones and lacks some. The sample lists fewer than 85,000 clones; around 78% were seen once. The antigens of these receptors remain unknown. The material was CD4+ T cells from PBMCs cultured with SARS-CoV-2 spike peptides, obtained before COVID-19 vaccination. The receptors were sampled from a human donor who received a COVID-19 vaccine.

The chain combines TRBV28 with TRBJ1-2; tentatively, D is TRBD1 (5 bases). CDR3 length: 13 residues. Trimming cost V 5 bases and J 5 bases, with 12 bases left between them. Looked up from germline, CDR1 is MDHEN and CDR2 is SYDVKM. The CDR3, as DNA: TGTGCCAGCAGTGACGGGACGAGATATGGCTACACCTTC. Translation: CASSDGTRYGYTF.

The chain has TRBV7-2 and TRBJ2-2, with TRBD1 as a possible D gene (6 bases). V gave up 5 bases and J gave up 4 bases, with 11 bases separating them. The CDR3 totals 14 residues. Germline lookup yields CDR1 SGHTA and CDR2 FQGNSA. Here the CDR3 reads CASSPGQTTGELFF. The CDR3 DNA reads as TGTGCCAGCAGCCCCGGACAGACCACCGGGGAGCTGTTTTTT.

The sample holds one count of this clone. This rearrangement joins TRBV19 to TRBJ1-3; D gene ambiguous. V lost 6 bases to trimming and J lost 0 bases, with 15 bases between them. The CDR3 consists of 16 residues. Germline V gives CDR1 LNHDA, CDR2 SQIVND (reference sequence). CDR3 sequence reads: CASSPTRRGSGNTIYF. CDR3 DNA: TGTGCCAGTAGCCCTACTCGGCGCGGCTCTGGAAACACCATATATTTT.

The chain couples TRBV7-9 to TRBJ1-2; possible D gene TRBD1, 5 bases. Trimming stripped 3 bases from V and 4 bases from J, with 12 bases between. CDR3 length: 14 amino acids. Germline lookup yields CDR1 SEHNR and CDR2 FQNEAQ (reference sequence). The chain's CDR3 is CASSFRGEAYGYTF. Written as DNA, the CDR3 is TGTGCCAGCAGCTTCCGGGGGGAGGCCTATGGCTACACCTTC.

This chain's CDR3 is CARRDSPLHF. For the CDR3, the DNA is TGTGCCAGGAGGGATTCACCCCTCCACTTT. The genes are TRBV21-1 and TRBJ1-6. TRBV21-1 is assigned pseudogene status. The CDR3 sequence is 10 residues long.

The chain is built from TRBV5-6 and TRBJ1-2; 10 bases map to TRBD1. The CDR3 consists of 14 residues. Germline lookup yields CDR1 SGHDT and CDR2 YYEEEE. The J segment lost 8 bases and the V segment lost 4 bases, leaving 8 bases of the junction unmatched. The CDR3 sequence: CASSDTGTGEGYTF. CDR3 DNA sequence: TGTGCCAGCAGCGACACCGGGACAGGGGAAGGCTACACCTTC.

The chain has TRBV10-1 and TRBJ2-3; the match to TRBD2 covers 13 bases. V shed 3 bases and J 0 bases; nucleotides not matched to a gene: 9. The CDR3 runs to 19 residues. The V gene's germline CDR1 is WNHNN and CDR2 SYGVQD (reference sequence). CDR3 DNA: TGCGCCAGCAGTGAAAGCCCCCCGGGACTAGCGGGGAGCACAGATACGCAGTATTTT. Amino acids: CASSESPPGLAGSTDTQYF.

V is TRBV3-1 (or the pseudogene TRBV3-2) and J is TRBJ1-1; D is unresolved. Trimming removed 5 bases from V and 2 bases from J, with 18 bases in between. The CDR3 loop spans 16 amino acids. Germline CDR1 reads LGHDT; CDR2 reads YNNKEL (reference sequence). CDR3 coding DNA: TGTGCCAGCAGCTATACCGGGATCCACTCCAACACTGAAGCTTTCTTT. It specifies CASSYTGIHSNTEAFF.

CDR3 residues: CASSPGLNYEQYV. CDR3 DNA: TGTGCCAGCTCACCGGGACTGAACTACGAGCAGTACGTC. The chain has TRBV18 and TRBJ2-7; possible D gene TRBD2, 6 bases. The germline V gene encodes CDR1 KGHSH and CDR2 LQKENI. The V and J ends lost 3 bases and 3 bases respectively, with 9 bases between them. CDR3 length: 13 amino acids.

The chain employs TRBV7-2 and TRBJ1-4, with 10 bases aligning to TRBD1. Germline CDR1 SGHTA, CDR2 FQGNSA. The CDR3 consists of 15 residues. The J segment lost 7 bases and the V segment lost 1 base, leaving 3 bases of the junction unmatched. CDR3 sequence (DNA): TGTGCCAGCAGCTTAGGGACAGGGGGTGCTGAAAAACTGTTTTTT. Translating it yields CASSLGTGGAEKLFF.

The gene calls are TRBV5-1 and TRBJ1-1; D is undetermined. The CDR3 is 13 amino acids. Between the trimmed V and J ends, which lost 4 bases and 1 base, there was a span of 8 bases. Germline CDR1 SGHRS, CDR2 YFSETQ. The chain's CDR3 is CASSVSGNTEAFF. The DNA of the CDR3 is TGCGCCAGCAGCGTATCAGGGAACACTGAAGCTTTCTTT.

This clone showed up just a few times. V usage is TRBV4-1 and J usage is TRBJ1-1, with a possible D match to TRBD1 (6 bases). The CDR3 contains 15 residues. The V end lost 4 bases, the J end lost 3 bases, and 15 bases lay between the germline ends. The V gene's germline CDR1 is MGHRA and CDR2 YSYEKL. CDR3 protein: CASSLGTRLDTEAFF. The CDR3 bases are TGCGCCAGCAGCCTCGGGACACGTCTGGACACTGAAGCTTTCTTT.

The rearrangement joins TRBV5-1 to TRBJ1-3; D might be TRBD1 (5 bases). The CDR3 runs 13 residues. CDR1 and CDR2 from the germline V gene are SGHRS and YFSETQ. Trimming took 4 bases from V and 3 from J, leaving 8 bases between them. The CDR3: CASSPDSGNTIYF. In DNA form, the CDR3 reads TGCGCCAGCAGCCCTGACAGTGGAAACACCATATATTTT. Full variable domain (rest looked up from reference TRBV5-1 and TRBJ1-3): KAGVTQTPRYLIKTRGQQVTLSCSPISGHRSVSWYQQTPGQGLQFLFEYFSETQRNKGNFPGRFSGRQFSNSRSEMNVSTLELGDSALYLCASSPDSGNTIYFGEGSWLTVV.

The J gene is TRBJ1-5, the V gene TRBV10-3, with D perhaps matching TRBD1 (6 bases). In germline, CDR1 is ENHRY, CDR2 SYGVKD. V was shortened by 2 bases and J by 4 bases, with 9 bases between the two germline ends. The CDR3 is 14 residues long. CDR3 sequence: CAISEGTRNQPQHF. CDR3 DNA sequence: TGTGCCATCAGTGAGGGGACAAGAAATCAGCCCCAGCATTTT.

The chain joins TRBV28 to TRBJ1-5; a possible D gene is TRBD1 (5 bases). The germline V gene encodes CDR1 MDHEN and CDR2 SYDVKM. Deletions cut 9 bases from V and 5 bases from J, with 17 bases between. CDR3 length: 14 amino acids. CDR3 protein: CASGAALRDQPQHF. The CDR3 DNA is TGTGCCAGTGGGGCAGCCCTACGGGATCAGCCCCAGCATTTT. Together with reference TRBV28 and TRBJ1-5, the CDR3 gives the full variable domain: DVKVTQSSRYLVKRTGEKVFLECVQDMDHENMFWYRQDPGLGLRLIYFSYDVKMKEKGDIPEGYSVSREKKERFSLILESASTNQTSMYLCASGAALRDQPQHFGDGTRLSIL.

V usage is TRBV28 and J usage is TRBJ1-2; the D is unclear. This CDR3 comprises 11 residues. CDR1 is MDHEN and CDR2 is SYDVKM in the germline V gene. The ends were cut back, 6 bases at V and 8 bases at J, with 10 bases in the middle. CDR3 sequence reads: CASSPLRGYTF. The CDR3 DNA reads TGTGCCAGCAGCCCTCTCCGAGGCTACACCTTC.

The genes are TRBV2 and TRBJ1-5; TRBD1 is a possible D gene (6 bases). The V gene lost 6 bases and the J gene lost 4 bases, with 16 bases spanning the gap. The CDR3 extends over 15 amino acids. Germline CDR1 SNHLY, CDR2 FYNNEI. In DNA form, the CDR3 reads TGTGCCAGCAGCACCAGGACAGACCCGAATCAGCCCCAGCATTTT. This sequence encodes CASSTRTDPNQPQHF.

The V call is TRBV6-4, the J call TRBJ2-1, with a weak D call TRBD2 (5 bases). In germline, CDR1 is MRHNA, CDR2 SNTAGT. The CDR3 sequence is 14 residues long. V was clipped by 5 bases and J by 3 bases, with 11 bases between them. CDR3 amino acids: CASSPGVNYNEQFF. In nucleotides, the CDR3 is TGTGCCAGCAGTCCCGGGGTGAACTACAATGAGCAGTTCTTC.

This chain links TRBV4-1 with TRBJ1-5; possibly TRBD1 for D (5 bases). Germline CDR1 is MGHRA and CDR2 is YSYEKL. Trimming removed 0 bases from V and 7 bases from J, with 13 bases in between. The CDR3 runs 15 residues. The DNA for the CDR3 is TGCGCCAGCAGCCAAGATGGGGCCATTCGACAGCCCCAGCATTTT. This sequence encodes CASSQDGAIRQPQHF.

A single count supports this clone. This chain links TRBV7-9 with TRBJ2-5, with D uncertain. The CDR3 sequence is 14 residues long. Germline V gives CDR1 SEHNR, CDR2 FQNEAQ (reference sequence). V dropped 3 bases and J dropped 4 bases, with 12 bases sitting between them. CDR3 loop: CASSLSAILETQYF. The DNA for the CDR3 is TGTGCCAGCAGCTTGTCGGCGATACTAGAGACCCAGTACTTC.

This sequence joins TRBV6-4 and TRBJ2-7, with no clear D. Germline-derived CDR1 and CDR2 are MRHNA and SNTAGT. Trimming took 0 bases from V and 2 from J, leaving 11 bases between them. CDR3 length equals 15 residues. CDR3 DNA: TGTGCCAGCAGTGACTCGAAGTCTGGCCCCTACGAGCAGTACGTC. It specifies CASSDSKSGPYEQYV.

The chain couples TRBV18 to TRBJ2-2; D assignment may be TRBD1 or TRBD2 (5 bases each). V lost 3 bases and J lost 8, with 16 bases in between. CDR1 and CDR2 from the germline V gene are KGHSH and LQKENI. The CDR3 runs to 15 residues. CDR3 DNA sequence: TGTGCCAGCTCACCCCGGGACCCTAGCATTGGGGAGCTGTTTTTT. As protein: CASSPRDPSIGELFF.

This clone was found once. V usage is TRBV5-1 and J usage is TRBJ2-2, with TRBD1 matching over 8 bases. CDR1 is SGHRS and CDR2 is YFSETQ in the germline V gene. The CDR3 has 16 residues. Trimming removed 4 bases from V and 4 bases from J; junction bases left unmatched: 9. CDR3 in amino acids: CASSQGQGGGTGELFF. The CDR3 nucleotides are TGCGCCAGCAGCCAAGGACAGGGAGGCGGCACCGGGGAGCTGTTTTTT.

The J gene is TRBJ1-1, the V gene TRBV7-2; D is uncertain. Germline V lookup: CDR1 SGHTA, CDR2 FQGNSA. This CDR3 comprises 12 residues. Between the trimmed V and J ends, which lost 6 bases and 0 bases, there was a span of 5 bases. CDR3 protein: CASRLMNTEAFF. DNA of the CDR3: TGTGCCAGCAGACTAATGAACACTGAAGCTTTCTTT.

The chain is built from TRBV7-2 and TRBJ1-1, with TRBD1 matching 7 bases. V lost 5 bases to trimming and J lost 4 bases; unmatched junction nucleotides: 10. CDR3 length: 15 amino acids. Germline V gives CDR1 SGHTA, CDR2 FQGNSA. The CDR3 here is CASSPLTGSGTEAFF. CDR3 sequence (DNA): TGTGCCAGCAGCCCGCTGACAGGGAGTGGCACTGAAGCTTTCTTT.

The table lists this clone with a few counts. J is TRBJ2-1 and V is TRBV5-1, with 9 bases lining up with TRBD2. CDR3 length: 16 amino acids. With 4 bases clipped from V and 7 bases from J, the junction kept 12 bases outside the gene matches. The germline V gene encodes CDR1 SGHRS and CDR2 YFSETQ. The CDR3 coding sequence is TGCGCCAGCAGCGGAACTAGCGGGCCCCCGTCGAATGAGCAGTTCTTC. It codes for CASSGTSGPPSNEQFF.

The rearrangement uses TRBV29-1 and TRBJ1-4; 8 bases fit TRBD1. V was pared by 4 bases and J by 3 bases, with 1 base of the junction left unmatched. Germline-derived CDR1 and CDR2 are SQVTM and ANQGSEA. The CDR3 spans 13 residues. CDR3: CSVGGQANEKLFF. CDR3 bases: TGCAGCGTTGGGGGACAGGCTAATGAAAAACTGTTTTTT.